Listed below are T cell receptor beta chains from one sample, sequenced in a study of CD4+ T cells in melanoma. Here immunoSEQ multiplex PCR was the method, and the copy in TCRdb shows in-frame clones only, minus some. The data hold nearly 50,000 clones, with 85% to 90% observed a single time. Sequencing used peripheral blood. The receptor set was obtained from a human donor with melanoma. Each CDR3 is given with its conserved first and last residue. The D gene is left open where the match is weak. Not all rows give a size; the values are once, few, many and, for expanded clones, a class.

size,V,J,length,D,CDR3,DNA
once,TRBV18,TRBJ1-4,16,TRBD1,CASSINGQAFDEKLFF,TGTGCCAGCTCAATCAACGGACAGGCGTTCGATGAAAAACTGTTTTTT
NA,TRBV14,TRBJ2-2,17,TRBD2,CASSNPRTSGGTGELFF,TGTGCCAGCAGCAACCCCCGGACTAGCGGGGGCACCGGGGAGCTGTTTTTT
NA,TRBV15,TRBJ2-1,15,TRBD2,CATERLAGYYNEQFF,TGTGCCACCGAGCGACTAGCGGGGTACTACAATGAGCAGTTCTTC
few,TRBV6-1,TRBJ1-5,18,TRBD1,CASSDEGEQGYGNQPQHF,TGTGCCAGCAGTGATGAAGGGGAACAGGGGTATGGCAATCAGCCCCAGCATTTT
NA,TRBV18,TRBJ1-3,16,TRBD1,CASSPVTGWSGNTIYF,TGTGCCAGCTCACCGGTGACAGGGTGGAGTGGAAACACCATATATTTT
NA,TRBV7-9,TRBJ1-2,14,TRBD1,CASSSTGENYGYTF,TGTGCCAGCAGCTCGACAGGGGAGAACTATGGCTACACCTTC
NA,TRBV10-3,TRBJ2-1,15,TRBD1,CAISPTGDGGTGQFF,TGTGCCATCAGTCCGACAGGGGATGGGGGGACGGGGCAGTTCTTC
once,TRBV10-3,TRBJ1-6,17,NA,CAISERGGALYNSPLHF,TGTGCCATCAGTGAGCGAGGGGGGGCACTCTATAATTCACCCCTCCACTTT
NA,TRBV6-1,TRBJ1-6,10,NA,CASSEGALHF,TGTGCCAGCAGTGAAGGGGCACTCCACTTT
NA,TRBV2,TRBJ2-5,15,NA,CAISPDSEGSETQYF,TGTGCCATCTCCCCGGATAGTGAGGGGAGCGAGACCCAGTACTTC
NA,TRBV2,TRBJ2-2,16,TRBD1,CASTARTGNWAGELFF,TGTGCCAGCACTGCCCGGACAGGGAACTGGGCCGGGGAGCTGTTTTTT
NA,TRBV27,TRBJ2-5,13,TRBD1,CASRMTGEETQYF,TGTGCCAGCAGGATGACAGGGGAAGAGACCCAGTACTTC
NA,TRBV11-1,TRBJ2-1,14,NA,CASSLAGVYNEQFF,TGTGCCAGCAGCTTAGCGGGGGTATACAATGAGCAGTTCTTC
NA,TRBV7-6,TRBJ1-5,15,NA,CASSPHGGGNQPQHF,TGTGCCAGCAGCCCCCACGGGGGAGGCAATCAGCCCCAGCATTTT
NA,TRBV7-3,TRBJ1-6,16,TRBD1,CASSLSPRTGNSPLHF,TGTGCCAGCAGCTTAAGCCCTAGGACAGGCAATTCACCCCTCCACTTT
NA,TRBV4-1,TRBJ1-3,15,NA,CASSPENNAGNTIYF,TGCGCCAGCAGCCCGGAAAACAATGCTGGAAACACCATATATTTT
NA,TRBV18,TRBJ1-5,14,NA,CASSPPGGNQPQHF,TGTGCCAGCTCACCACCGGGGGGCAATCAGCCCCAGCATTTT
NA,TRBV7-8,TRBJ2-7,17,NA,CASSFSHAATARYEQYF,TGTGCCAGCAGCTTTTCCCATGCCGCGACGGCCCGCTACGAGCAGTACTTC
NA,TRBV5-1,TRBJ2-7,14,TRBD2,CASSFVAGDYEQYF,TGCGCCAGCAGCTTCGTAGCGGGGGACTACGAGCAGTACTTC
NA,TRBV18,TRBJ2-1,12,NA,CASSPPYNEQFF,TGTGCCAGCTCACCACCGTACAATGAGCAGTTCTTC
NA,TRBV6-1,TRBJ1-5,12,NA,CASSQRNQPQHF,TGTGCCAGTTCACAGAGAAATCAGCCCCAGCATTTT
NA,TRBV10-3,TRBJ2-6,17,NA,CATQGMVGGTGANVLTF,TGTGCCACCCAGGGTATGGTTGGGGGAACTGGGGCCAACGTCCTGACTTTC
once,TRBV11-2,TRBJ2-6,16,NA,CASSFTGLSGANVLTF,TGTGCCAGCAGCTTCACAGGGCTCTCTGGGGCCAACGTCCTGACTTTC
NA,TRBV4-1,TRBJ1-1,17,NA,CASSHGAPRRMNTEAFF,TGCGCCAGCAGCCATGGGGCGCCTCGACGGATGAACACTGAAGCTTTCTTT
NA,TRBV19,TRBJ1-2,15,NA,CASSTNGGLWNGYTF,TGTGCCAGTAGTACGAATGGGGGCCTTTGGAATGGCTACACCTTC
once,TRBV5-5,TRBJ1-3,15,TRBD1,CASSRQGRTGNTIYF,TGTGCCAGCAGCCGACAGGGAAGGACTGGAAACACCATATATTTT
NA,TRBV29-1,TRBJ1-1,14,NA,CSVVRNARSTEAFF,TGCAGCGTTGTAAGGAACGCCCGGAGCACTGAAGCTTTCTTT
once,TRBV14,TRBJ2-1,15,TRBD2,CASSPSGGAYNEQFF,TGTGCCAGCAGCCCCTCCGGGGGGGCGTACAATGAGCAGTTCTTC
NA,TRBV4-3,TRBJ2-7,14,NA,CASSHDLIGYEQYF,TGCGCCAGCAGCCATGATTTGATCGGGTACGAGCAGTACTTC
NA,TRBV30,TRBJ2-1,15,NA,CAWSVKGGYQNEQFF,TGTGCCTGGAGTGTAAAGGGGGGCTATCAAAATGAGCAGTTCTTC
once,TRBV21-1,TRBJ1-1,13,NA,CASSNRMNTEAFF,TGTGCCAGCAGCAATCGGATGAACACTGAAGCTTTCTTT
NA,TRBV5-6,TRBJ1-5,16,NA,CASSLGRGGGNQPQHF,TGTGCCAGCAGCTTGGGCAGGGGAGGCGGCAATCAGCCCCAGCATTTT
once,TRBV5-4,TRBJ2-7,12,TRBD2,CASSPGGYEQYF,TGTGCCAGCAGCCCCGGGGGGTACGAGCAGTACTTC
once,TRBV11-2,TRBJ1-2,14,NA,CASSLRTSRGGYTF,TGTGCCAGCAGCTTACGGACGTCACGCGGCGGCTACACCTTC
NA,TRBV29-1,TRBJ2-3,19,TRBD1,CSVEMWGTGTGHATDTQYF,TGCAGCGTTGAAATGTGGGGGACAGGGACGGGACATGCCACAGATACGCAGTATTTT
NA,TRBV4-3,TRBJ2-2,18,TRBD2,CASSQEGIGLAGAGELFF,TGCGCCAGCAGCCAAGAGGGGATAGGACTAGCGGGGGCCGGGGAGCTGTTTTTT
NA,TRBV5-1,TRBJ1-5,16,NA,CASSLELPRGSQPQHF,TGCGCCAGCAGCTTGGAGCTCCCTAGAGGAAGTCAGCCCCAGCATTTT
NA,TRBV6-4,TRBJ1-1,14,NA,CASSAQGGDTEAFF,TGTGCCAGCAGTGCCCAGGGCGGGGACACTGAAGCTTTCTTT
NA,TRBV6-5,TRBJ1-2,15,TRBD1,CASSYPTGGVYGYTF,TGTGCCAGCAGTTACCCGACAGGGGGTGTCTATGGCTACACCTTC
NA,TRBV13,TRBJ2-3,16,TRBD2,CASSSLRGGPTDTQYF,TGTGCCAGCAGCTCCTTACGCGGGGGGCCAACAGATACGCAGTATTTT